The present T cell receptor (beta chain) was sequenced within a study of cytomegalovirus exposure and HLA in healthy donors. V lost 4 bases and J 0 bases, leaving 20 bases between the germline ends. Germline CDR1 SGHDT, CDR2 YYEEEE. The CDR3 has 17 amino acids. Vbeta (60) and Jbeta (13) primers were used in the PCR. Original analysis: Counted up in a later analysis, unique TCR beta chains came to about 80 million, with some 9.9 million shared. Sequencing was performed with immunoSEQ multiplex PCR; in TCRdb, only in-frame clones are kept and a portion is missing. V, J and clone size are taken as reported in that table, and D and trimming were inferred from the DNA itself. This table holds 150,000 or so clones, around 77% found once.

The clonotype originates from a man aged 40-50 years in good health and CMV-seronegative. This chain joins TRBV5-6 and TRBJ2-7; possible D gene TRBD2, 7 bases. The specimen was PBMCs. The CDR3 nucleotides read TGTGCCAGCAGCCCGGGGGCCTTAGCGGGTTCCTCCTACGAGCAGTACTTC. It encodes CASSPGALAGSSYEQYF.